The rows below give T cell receptor beta chains drawn from one sample of a study of shared clonotypes between healthy human individuals. Clones were sequenced by immunoSEQ multiplex PCR, and TCRdb holds only the in-frame ones, with some missing. The repertoire includes millions of clones, 90% to 95% of them detected once, and about 0.13% sits in the top ten. Sequencing was performed on naive CD4+ T cells sorted from blood. The origin of the receptors is a man aged 18 to 35 in good health. Both conserved end residues are part of each CDR3. D genes are given only for firm matches. Rows give clone size only sometimes, using once, few, many, or a class for an expanded clone.

d_call: NA; j_call: TRBJ1-6; v_call: TRBV9; clone_size: NA; cdr3_aa: CASTPDGMNSPLHF; cdr3_nt: TGTGCCAGCACTCCGGACGGAATGAATTCACCCCTCCACTTT
d_call: TRBD1; j_call: TRBJ1-1; v_call: TRBV7-2; clone_size: NA; cdr3_aa: CASSPRQGAEAFF; cdr3_nt: TGTGCCAGCAGCCCCCGACAGGGCGCTGAAGCTTTCTTT
d_call: NA; j_call: TRBJ2-3; v_call: TRBV5-4; clone_size: NA; cdr3_aa: CASSLAGRTDTQYF; cdr3_nt: TGTGCCAGCAGCTTGGCGGGACGCACAGATACGCAGTATTTT
d_call: TRBD1; j_call: TRBJ2-7; v_call: TRBV5-1; clone_size: few; cdr3_aa: CASSLLAGGFGYEQYF; cdr3_nt: TGCGCCAGCAGCTTGCTAGCAGGGGGCTTTGGTTACGAGCAGTACTTC
d_call: NA; j_call: TRBJ2-6; v_call: TRBV19; clone_size: NA; cdr3_aa: CASSMRGPWGSGANVLTF; cdr3_nt: TGTGCCAGTAGTATGCGGGGACCTTGGGGGTCTGGGGCCAACGTCCTGACTTTC
d_call: TRBD1; j_call: TRBJ2-5; v_call: TRBV28; clone_size: NA; cdr3_aa: CASSSGGQETQYF; cdr3_nt: TGTGCCAGCTCCTCAGGGGGCCAAGAGACCCAGTACTTC
d_call: TRBD1; j_call: TRBJ2-7; v_call: TRBV19; clone_size: NA; cdr3_aa: CASNTGQGFYEQYF; cdr3_nt: TGTGCCAGTAATACGGGACAGGGGTTCTACGAGCAGTACTTC
d_call: NA; j_call: TRBJ1-3; v_call: TRBV9; clone_size: NA; cdr3_aa: CASSVDGSGNTIYF; cdr3_nt: TGTGCCAGCAGCGTAGATGGCTCTGGAAACACCATATATTTT
d_call: NA; j_call: TRBJ1-2; v_call: TRBV21-1; clone_size: NA; cdr3_aa: CASSKTPRQGLDGYTF; cdr3_nt: TGTGCCAGCAGCAAAACCCCCCGACAGGGGTTAGATGGCTACACCTTC
d_call: NA; j_call: TRBJ2-2; v_call: TRBV19; clone_size: NA; cdr3_aa: CASLPANTGELFF; cdr3_nt: TGTGCCAGCCTCCCCGCGAACACCGGGGAGCTGTTTTTT
d_call: TRBD2; j_call: TRBJ2-1; v_call: TRBV10-1; clone_size: NA; cdr3_aa: CASSGRPGNEQFF; cdr3_nt: TGCGCCAGCAGCGGGAGGCCTGGCAATGAGCAGTTCTTC
d_call: NA; j_call: TRBJ2-7; v_call: TRBV29-1; clone_size: NA; cdr3_aa: CSVRTASYEQYF; cdr3_nt: TGCAGCGTCAGGACTGCAAGTTACGAGCAGTACTTC
d_call: NA; j_call: TRBJ2-3; v_call: TRBV5-1; clone_size: NA; cdr3_aa: CASGSQTDTQYF; cdr3_nt: TGCGCCAGCGGATCTCAAACAGATACGCAGTATTTT
d_call: TRBD1; j_call: TRBJ1-5; v_call: TRBV7-9; clone_size: NA; cdr3_aa: CASSLDRGWGNQPQHF; cdr3_nt: TGTGCCAGCAGCTTAGACAGGGGATGGGGCAATCAGCCCCAGCATTTT
d_call: NA; j_call: TRBJ2-7; v_call: TRBV11-2; clone_size: NA; cdr3_aa: CASSFLSGQYF; cdr3_nt: TGTGCCAGCAGCTTTTTGAGCGGGCAGTACTTC
d_call: NA; j_call: TRBJ2-5; v_call: TRBV5-1; clone_size: NA; cdr3_aa: CASSRLEFVNMVETQYF; cdr3_nt: TGCGCCAGCAGTCGTCTAGAGTTTGTCAATATGGTGGAGACCCAGTACTTC
d_call: NA; j_call: TRBJ2-5; v_call: TRBV7-2; clone_size: NA; cdr3_aa: CASSSDLAPQYF; cdr3_nt: TGTGCCAGCAGCTCGGACTTGGCGCCGCAGTACTTC
d_call: TRBD2; j_call: TRBJ2-5; v_call: TRBV9; clone_size: NA; cdr3_aa: CASSVGRTSEETQYF; cdr3_nt: TGTGCCAGCAGCGTAGGAAGGACTAGCGAAGAGACCCAGTACTTC
d_call: TRBD2; j_call: TRBJ2-2; v_call: TRBV7-8; clone_size: NA; cdr3_aa: CASSSSLAGPTRGELFF; cdr3_nt: TGTGCCAGCAGCTCCTCATTAGCGGGACCTACCCGCGGGGAGCTGTTTTTT
d_call: TRBD1; j_call: TRBJ2-7; v_call: TRBV6-5; clone_size: NA; cdr3_aa: CASSGTGVYEQYF; cdr3_nt: TGTGCCAGCAGCGGGACAGGGGTCTACGAGCAGTACTTC
d_call: NA; j_call: TRBJ1-3; v_call: TRBV2; clone_size: NA; cdr3_aa: CASNLNRANTIYF; cdr3_nt: TGTGCCAGCAATCTTAACAGGGCGAACACCATATATTTT
d_call: TRBD1; j_call: TRBJ1-4; v_call: TRBV7-2; clone_size: few; cdr3_aa: CASSTQTGVGEKLFF; cdr3_nt: TGTGCCAGCAGCACCCAGACAGGGGTAGGGGAAAAACTGTTTTTT
d_call: TRBD2; j_call: TRBJ2-3; v_call: TRBV30; clone_size: NA; cdr3_aa: CAWGLSSGSTDTQYF; cdr3_nt: TGTGCCTGGGGCCTCTCTAGCGGAAGCACAGATACGCAGTATTTT
d_call: TRBD2; j_call: TRBJ2-3; v_call: TRBV27; clone_size: NA; cdr3_aa: CASSLPGTSGGARGPDTQYF; cdr3_nt: TGTGCCAGCAGTTTACCTGGGACTAGCGGGGGGGCCAGGGGCCCAGATACGCAGTATTTT
d_call: NA; j_call: TRBJ1-2; v_call: TRBV6-6; clone_size: NA; cdr3_aa: CASSYSEDGYTF; cdr3_nt: TGTGCCAGCAGTTACTCGGAGGATGGCTACACCTTC